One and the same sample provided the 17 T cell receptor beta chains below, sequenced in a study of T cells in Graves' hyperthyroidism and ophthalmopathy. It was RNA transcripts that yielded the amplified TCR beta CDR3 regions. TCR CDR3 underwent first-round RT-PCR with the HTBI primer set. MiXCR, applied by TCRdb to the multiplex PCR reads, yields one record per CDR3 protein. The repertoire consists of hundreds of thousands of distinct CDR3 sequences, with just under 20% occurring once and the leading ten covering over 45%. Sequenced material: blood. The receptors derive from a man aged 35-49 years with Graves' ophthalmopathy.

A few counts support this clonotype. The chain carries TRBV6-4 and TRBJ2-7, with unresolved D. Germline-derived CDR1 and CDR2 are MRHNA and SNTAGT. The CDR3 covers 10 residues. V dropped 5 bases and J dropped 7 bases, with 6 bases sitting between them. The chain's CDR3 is CASSLKEQYF. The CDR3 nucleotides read TGTGCCAGCAGTCTTAAGGAGCAGTACTTC.

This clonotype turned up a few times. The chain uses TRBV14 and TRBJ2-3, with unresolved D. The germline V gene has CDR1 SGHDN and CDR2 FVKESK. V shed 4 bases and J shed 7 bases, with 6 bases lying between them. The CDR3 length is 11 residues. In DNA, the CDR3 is TGTGCCAGCAGCCTCGGGTATACGCAGTATTTT. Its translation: CASSLGYTQYF. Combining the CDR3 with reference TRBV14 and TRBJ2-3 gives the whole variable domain EAGVTQFPSHSVIEKGQTVTLRCDPISGHDNLYWYRRVMGKEIKFLLHFVKESKQDESGMPNNRFLAERTGGTYSTLKVQPAELEDSGVYFCASSLGYTQYFGPGTRLTVL.

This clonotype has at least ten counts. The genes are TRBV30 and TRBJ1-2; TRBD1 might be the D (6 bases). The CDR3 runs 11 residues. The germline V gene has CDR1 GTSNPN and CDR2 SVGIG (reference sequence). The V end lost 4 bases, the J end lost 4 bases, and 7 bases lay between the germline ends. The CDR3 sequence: CAWTRGYGYTF. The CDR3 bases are TGTGCCTGGACCAGGGGCTATGGCTACACCTTC.

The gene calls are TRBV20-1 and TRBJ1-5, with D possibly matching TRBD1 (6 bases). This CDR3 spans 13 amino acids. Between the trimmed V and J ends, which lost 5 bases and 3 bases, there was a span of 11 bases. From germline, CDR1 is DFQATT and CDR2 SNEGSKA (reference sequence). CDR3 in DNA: TGCAGTGCTCAGAGGGGGGTCAATCAGCCCCAGCATTTT. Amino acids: CSAQRGVNQPQHF.

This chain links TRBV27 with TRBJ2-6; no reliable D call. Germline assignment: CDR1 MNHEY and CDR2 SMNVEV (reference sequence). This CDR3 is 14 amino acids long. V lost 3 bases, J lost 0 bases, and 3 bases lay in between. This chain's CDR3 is CASSFLSGANVLTF. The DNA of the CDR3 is TGTGCCAGCAGTTTTCTCTCTGGGGCCAACGTCCTGACTTTC.

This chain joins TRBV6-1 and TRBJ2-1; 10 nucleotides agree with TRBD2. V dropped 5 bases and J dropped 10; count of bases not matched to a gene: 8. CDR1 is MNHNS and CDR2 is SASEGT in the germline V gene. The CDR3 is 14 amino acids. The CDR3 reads CASSMRTSGLEQFF. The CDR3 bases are TGTGCCAGCAGTATGCGGACTAGCGGTTTAGAGCAGTTCTTC.

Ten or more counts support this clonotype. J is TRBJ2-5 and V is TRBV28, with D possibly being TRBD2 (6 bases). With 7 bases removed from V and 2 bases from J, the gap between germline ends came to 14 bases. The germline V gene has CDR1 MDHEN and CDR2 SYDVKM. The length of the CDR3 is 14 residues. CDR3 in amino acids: CASILTGRQETQYF. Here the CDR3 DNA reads TGTGCCAGCATCCTTACGGGGAGGCAAGAGACCCAGTACTTC.

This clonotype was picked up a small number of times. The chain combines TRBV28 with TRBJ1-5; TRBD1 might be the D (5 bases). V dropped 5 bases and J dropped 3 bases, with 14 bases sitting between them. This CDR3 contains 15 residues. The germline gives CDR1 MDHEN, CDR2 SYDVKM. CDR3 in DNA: TGTGCCAGCAGTCCGTATCAGGGCTCCAATCAGCCCCAGCATTTT. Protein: CASSPYQGSNQPQHF.

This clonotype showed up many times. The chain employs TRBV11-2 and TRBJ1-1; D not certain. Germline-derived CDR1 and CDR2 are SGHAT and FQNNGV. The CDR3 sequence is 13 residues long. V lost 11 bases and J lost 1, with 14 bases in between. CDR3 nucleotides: TGTGCCGTATCCCCGGAGCCGAACACTGAAGCTTTCTTT. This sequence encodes CAVSPEPNTEAFF.

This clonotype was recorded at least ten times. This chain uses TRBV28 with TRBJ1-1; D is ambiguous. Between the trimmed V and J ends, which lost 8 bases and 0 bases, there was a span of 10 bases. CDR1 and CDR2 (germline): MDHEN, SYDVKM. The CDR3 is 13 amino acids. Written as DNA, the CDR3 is TGTGCCAGCCTGCTTGGGGTGAACACTGAAGCTTTCTTT. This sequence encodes CASLLGVNTEAFF.

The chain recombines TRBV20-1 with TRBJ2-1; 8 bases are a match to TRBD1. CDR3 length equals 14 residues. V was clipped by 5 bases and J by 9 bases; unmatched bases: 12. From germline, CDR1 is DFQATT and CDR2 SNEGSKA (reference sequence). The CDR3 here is CSADRQGPLGEQFF. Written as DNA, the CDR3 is TGCAGTGCTGATAGACAGGGGCCGCTTGGTGAGCAGTTCTTC.

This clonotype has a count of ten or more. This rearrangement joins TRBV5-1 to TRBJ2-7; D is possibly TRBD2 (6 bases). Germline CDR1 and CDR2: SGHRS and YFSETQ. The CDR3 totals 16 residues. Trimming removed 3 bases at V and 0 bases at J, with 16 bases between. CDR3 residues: CASSSYDGGNSYEQYF. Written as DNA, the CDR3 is TGCGCCAGCAGCTCTTACGATGGGGGGAACTCCTACGAGCAGTACTTC.

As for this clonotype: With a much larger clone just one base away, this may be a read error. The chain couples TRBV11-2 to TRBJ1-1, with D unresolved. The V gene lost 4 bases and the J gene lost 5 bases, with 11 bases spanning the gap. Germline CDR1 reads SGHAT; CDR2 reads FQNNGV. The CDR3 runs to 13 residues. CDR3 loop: CASSSEGFTEAFF. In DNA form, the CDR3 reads TGTGCCAGCAGCTCCGAGGGATTTACTGAAGCTTTCTTT.

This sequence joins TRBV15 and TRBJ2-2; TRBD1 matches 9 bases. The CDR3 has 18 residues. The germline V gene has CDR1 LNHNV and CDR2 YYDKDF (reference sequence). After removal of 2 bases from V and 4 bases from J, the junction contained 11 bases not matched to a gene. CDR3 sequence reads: CATSRTKGQGLLTGELFF. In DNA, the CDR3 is TGTGCCACCAGCAGAACTAAAGGACAGGGGCTACTCACCGGGGAGCTGTTTTTT.

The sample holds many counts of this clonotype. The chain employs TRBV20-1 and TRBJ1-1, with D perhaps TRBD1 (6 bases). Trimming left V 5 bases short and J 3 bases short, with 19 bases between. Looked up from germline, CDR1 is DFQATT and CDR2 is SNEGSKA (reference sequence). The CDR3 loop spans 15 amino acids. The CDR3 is CSAPRPDRRDTEAFF. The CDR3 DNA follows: TGCAGTGCTCCGCGCCCCGACAGGAGGGACACTGAAGCTTTCTTT.

The CDR3 region is CASSTLGTGDNEQFF. The CDR3 coding sequence is TGCGCCAGCAGCACCCTCGGGACAGGGGACAATGAGCAGTTCTTC. This chain joins TRBV5-1 and TRBJ2-1, with 10 nucleotides matching TRBD1. Germline values: CDR1 SGHRS, CDR2 YFSETQ. J gave up 5 bases and V 4 bases, and 6 bases lay outside the gene matches. The CDR3 has 15 residues.

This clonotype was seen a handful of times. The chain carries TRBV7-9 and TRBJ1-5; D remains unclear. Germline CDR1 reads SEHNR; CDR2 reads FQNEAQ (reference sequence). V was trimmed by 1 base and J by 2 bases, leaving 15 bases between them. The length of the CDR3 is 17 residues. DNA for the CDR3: TGTGCCAGCAGCTTAGGTGGTGGGGAGAAGGGCAATCAGCCCCAGCATTTT. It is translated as CASSLGGGEKGNQPQHF.